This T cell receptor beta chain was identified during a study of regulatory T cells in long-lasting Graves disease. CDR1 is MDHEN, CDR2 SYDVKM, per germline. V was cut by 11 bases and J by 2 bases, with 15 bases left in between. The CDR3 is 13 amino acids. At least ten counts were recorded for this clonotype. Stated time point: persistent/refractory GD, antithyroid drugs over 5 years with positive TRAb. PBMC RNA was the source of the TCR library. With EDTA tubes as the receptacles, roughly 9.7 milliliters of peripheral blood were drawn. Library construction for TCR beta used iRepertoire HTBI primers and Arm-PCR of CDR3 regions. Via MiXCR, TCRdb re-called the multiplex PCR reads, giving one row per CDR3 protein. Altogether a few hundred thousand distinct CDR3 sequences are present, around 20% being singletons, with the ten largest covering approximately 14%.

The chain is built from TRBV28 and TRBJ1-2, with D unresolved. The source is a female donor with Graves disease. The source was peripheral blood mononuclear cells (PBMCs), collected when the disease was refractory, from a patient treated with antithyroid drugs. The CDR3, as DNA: TGTGCCTACTCCAAGTACACGAACTATGGCTACACCTTC. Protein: CAYSKYTNYGYTF.